The rows below give T cell receptor beta chains drawn from one sample of a study of blood T cell repertoires in COVID-19. TCRdb's table, derived via immunoSEQ multiplex PCR, lists solely in-frame clones and lacks some. Among hundreds of thousands of clones, approximately 90% were seen once, and the ten largest hold 0.65% to 1%. What was sequenced was peripheral blood. The receptor set was obtained from a man between 18 and 29 years old with COVID-19, enrolled during active disease. CDR3s include the opening cysteine and the closing phenylalanine or tryptophan. D genes are given only for firm matches. Clone size, where shown, is once, few, many, or a class for clones that have expanded.

TRBV10-3	.	.	TRBJ1-2	CAISETDRNYGYTF	TGTGCCATCAGTGAGACGGACAGAAACTATGGCTACACCTTC
TRBV19	TRBD1	.	TRBJ1-5	CASSELDRANQPQHF	TGTGCCAGTAGTGAGTTGGACAGGGCCAATCAGCCCCAGCATTTT
TRBV6-5	.	.	TRBJ2-3	CASSYISGTDTQYF	TGTGCCAGCAGTTATATTAGCGGAACAGATACGCAGTATTTT
TRBV30	.	.	TRBJ1-1	CAWSVLGFAEAFF	TGTGCCTGGAGTGTACTAGGGTTCGCTGAAGCTTTCTTT
TRBV7-8	.	.	TRBJ2-2	CASFSKGGLRQNTGELFF	TGTGCCAGCTTCTCCAAAGGTGGACTTCGTCAGAACACCGGGGAGCTGTTTTTT
TRBV29-1	TRBD2	.	TRBJ2-1	CSVVKAGENNEQFF	TGCAGCGTTGTTAAAGCGGGAGAGAACAATGAGCAGTTCTTC
TRBV12-3/TRBV12-4	TRBD2	.	TRBJ2-5	CASSGGVETQYF	TGTGCCAGCAGTGGGGGGGTAGAGACCCAGTACTTC
TRBV24-1	.	.	TRBJ2-2	CATSDPGRGTGELFF	TGTGCCACCAGTGATCCGGGCCGGGGGACCGGGGAGCTGTTTTTT
TRBV6-5	.	.	TRBJ2-4	CASRPGSVNIQYF	TGTGCCAGCAGACCAGGGTCGGTAAACATTCAGTACTTC
TRBV12-5	TRBD1	.	TRBJ2-1	CASAPGQAYNEQFF	TGTGCTAGTGCCCCGGGACAGGCATACAATGAGCAGTTCTTC
TRBV10-2	TRBD1	.	TRBJ2-3	CATFRDRDTDTQYF	TGCGCCACCTTTCGGGACAGGGACACAGATACGCAGTATTTT
TRBV6-5	TRBD2	.	TRBJ2-1	CASRILAGLYNEQFF	TGTGCCAGCAGGATACTAGCGGGGCTCTACAATGAGCAGTTCTTC
TRBV20-1	TRBD1	.	TRBJ1-5	CSAIDRVSNQPQHF	TGCAGTGCTATTGACAGGGTTAGCAATCAGCCCCAGCATTTT
TRBV10-1	.	once	TRBJ1-6	CASITGSLYNSPLHF	TGCGCCAGCATCACAGGGTCCCTCTATAATTCACCCCTCCACTTT
TRBV19	TRBD1	.	TRBJ1-4	CASSTRGQGLTNEKLFF	TGTGCCAGTAGTACCCGGGGACAGGGGTTGACTAATGAAAAACTGTTTTTT
TRBV11-3	.	.	TRBJ1-3	CASSQGTGNTIYF	TGTGCCAGCAGCCAGGGGACTGGAAACACCATATATTTT
TRBV6-1	.	.	TRBJ1-6	CASSEVGDNSPLHF	TGTGCCAGCAGTGAGGTAGGAGATAATTCACCCCTCCACTTT
TRBV24-1	TRBD2	.	TRBJ2-7	CATSDPTSGRYEQYF	TGTGCCACCAGTGACCCTACTAGCGGCCGTTACGAGCAGTACTTC
TRBV7-2	TRBD1	.	TRBJ2-1	CASSPKSWDRGNNEQFF	TGTGCCAGCAGCCCCAAGAGCTGGGACAGGGGGAACAATGAGCAGTTCTTC
TRBV6-6	.	once	TRBJ2-7	CASSSGQIVYEQYF	TGTGCCAGCAGCAGTGGACAGATAGTCTACGAGCAGTACTTC
TRBV10-3	TRBD2	.	TRBJ2-1	CAISDGGGSYNEQFF	TGTGCCATCAGTGACGGCGGGGGATCCTACAATGAGCAGTTCTTC
TRBV5-1	.	few	TRBJ2-2	CASSAKGGTHTGELFF	TGCGCCAGCAGCGCTAAGGGCGGGACCCACACCGGGGAGCTGTTTTTT
TRBV30	.	.	TRBJ2-7	CSMEVMGLYEQYF	TGTTCCATGGAAGTAATGGGGCTCTACGAGCAGTACTTC
TRBV19	TRBD2	.	TRBJ2-1	CASSPAPGGEQFF	TGTGCCAGTAGTCCTGCTCCGGGGGGGGAGCAGTTCTTC
TRBV5-4	.	.	TRBJ2-1	CASSLSRNEQFF	TGTGCCAGCAGCTTGAGCCGGAATGAGCAGTTCTTC
TRBV19	TRBD1	.	TRBJ1-2	CASRVGTRDSAFGYTF	TGTGCCAGTAGAGTGGGGACCCGGGACAGTGCTTTCGGCTACACCTTC
TRBV7-8	TRBD2	once	TRBJ2-1	CASRPRLAGSGNEQFF	TGTGCCAGCAGACCCCGACTAGCGGGGAGCGGTAATGAGCAGTTCTTC
TRBV7-9	.	.	TRBJ1-6	CASSLVRTANSPLHF	TGTGCCAGCAGCTTAGTGAGGACAGCCAATTCACCCCTCCACTTT
TRBV7-9	.	.	TRBJ1-2	CASSVDGRGYSGYTF	TGTGCCAGCAGCGTCGACGGACGGGGGTATTCAGGCTACACCTTC
TRBV19	.	.	TRBJ1-5	CASSIGRGIGQPQHF	TGTGCCAGTAGTATAGGACGGGGTATCGGTCAGCCCCAGCATTTT
TRBV28	.	once	TRBJ1-2	CASSFSASNYGYTF	TGTGCCAGCAGTTTCTCAGCGTCCAACTATGGCTACACCTTC
TRBV2	.	.	TRBJ1-6	CASRLGGDSPLHF	TGTGCCAGCAGGCTGGGAGGGGATTCACCCCTCCACTTT
TRBV6-5	TRBD1	.	TRBJ1-1	CASSPGTGGGWFF	TGTGCCAGCAGTCCCGGGACAGGGGGTGGGTGGTTCTTT